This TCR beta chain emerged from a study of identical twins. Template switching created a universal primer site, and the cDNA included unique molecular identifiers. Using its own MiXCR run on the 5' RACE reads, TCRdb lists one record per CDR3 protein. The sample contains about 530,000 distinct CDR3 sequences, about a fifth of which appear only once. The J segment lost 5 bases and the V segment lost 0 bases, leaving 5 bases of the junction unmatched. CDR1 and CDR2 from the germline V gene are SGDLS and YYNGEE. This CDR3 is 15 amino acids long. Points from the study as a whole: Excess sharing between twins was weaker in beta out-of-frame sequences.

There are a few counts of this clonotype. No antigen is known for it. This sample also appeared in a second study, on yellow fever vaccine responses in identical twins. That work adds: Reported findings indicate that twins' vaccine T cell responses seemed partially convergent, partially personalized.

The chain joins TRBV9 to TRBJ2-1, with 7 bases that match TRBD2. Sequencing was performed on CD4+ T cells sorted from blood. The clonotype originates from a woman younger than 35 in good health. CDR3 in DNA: TGTGCCAGCAGCGTAGGTTCTAGCGGAAACAATGAGCAGTTCTTC. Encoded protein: CASSVGSSGNNEQFF. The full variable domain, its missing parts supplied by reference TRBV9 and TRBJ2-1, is DSGVTQTPKHLITATGQRVTLRCSPRSGDLSVYWYQQSLDQGLQFLIQYYNGEERAKGNILERFSAQQFPDLHSELNLSSLELGDSALYFCASSVGSSGNNEQFFGPGTRLTVL.